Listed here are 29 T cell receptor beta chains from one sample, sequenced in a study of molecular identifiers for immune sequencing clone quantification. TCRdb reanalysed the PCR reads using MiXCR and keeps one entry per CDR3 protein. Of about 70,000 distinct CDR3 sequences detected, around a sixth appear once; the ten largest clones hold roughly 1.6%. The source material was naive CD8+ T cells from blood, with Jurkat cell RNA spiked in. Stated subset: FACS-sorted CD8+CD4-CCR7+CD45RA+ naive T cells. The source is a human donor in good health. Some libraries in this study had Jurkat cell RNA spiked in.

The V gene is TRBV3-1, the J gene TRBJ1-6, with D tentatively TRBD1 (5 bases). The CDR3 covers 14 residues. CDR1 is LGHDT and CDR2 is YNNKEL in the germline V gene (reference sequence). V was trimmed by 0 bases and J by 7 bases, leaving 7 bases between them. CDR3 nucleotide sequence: TGTGCCAGCAGCCAAGAACCAGGGAATTCACCCCTCCACTTT. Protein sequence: CASSQEPGNSPLHF. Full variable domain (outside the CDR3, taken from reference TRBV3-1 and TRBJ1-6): DTAVSQTPKYLVTQMGNDKSIKCEQNLGHDTMYWYKQDSKKFLKIMFSYNNKELIINETVPNRFSPKSPDKAHLNLHINSLELGDSAVYFCASSQEPGNSPLHFGNGTRLTVT.

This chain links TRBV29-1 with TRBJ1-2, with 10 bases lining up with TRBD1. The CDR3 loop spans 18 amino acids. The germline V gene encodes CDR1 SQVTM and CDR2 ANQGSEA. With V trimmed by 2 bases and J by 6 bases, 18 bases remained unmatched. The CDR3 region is CSVENGNSGTGVLDGYTF. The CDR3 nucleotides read TGCAGCGTTGAAAATGGAAACTCCGGGACAGGGGTATTAGATGGCTACACCTTC.

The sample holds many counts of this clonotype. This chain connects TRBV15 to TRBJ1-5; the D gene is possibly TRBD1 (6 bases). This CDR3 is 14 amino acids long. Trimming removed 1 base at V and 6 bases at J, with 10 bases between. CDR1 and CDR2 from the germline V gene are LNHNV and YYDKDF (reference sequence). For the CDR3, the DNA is TGTGCCACCAGCAGAGGGGGGGGCGGTCAGCCCCAGCATTTT. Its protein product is CATSRGGGGQPQHF.

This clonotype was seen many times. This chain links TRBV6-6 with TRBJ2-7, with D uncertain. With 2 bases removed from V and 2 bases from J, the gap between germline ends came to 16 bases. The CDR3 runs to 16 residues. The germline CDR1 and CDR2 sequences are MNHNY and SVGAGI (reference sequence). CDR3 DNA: TGTGCCAGCAGTTACGGGTCGAACACACTGCCCTACGAGCAGTACTTC. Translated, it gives CASSYGSNTLPYEQYF.

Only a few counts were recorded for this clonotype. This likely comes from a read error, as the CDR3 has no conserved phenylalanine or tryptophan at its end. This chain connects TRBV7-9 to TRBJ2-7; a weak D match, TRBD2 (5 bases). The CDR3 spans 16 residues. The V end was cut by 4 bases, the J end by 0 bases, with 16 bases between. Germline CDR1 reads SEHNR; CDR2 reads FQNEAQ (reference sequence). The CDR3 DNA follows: TGTGCCAGCAGCTCGCCCCCAGGCACTAGCTCCTACGAGCAGTACTCC. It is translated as CASSSPPGTSSYEQYS.

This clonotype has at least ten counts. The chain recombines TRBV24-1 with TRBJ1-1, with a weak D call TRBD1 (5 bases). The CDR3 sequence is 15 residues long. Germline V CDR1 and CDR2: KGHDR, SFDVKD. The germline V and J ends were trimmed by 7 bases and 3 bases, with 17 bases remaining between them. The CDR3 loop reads CATSPKGFGYTEAFF. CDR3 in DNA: TGTGCCACCAGCCCCAAGGGGTTTGGGTACACTGAAGCTTTCTTT.

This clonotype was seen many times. The CDR3 nucleotides are TGCGCCAGCAGCGATGTGAATGAGCAGTTCTTC. Protein product: CASSDVNEQFF. This rearrangement joins TRBV4-1 to TRBJ2-1, with D unresolved. Germline-derived CDR1 and CDR2 are MGHRA and YSYEKL. Trimming took 5 bases from V and 7 from J, leaving 6 bases between them. The CDR3 runs 11 residues.

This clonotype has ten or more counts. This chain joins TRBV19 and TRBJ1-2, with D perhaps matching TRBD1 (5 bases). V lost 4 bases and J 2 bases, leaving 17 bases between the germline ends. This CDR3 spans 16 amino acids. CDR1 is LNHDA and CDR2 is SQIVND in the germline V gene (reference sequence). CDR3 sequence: CASSTLRDGLNYGYTF. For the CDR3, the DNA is TGTGCCAGTAGTACCCTCCGGGACGGCCTGAACTATGGCTACACCTTC.

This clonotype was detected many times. The CDR3 sequence: CASSGAQPQHF. The CDR3 coding sequence is TGTGCCAGTTCAGGGGCCCAGCCCCAGCATTTT. The chain is built from TRBV21-1 and TRBJ1-5; the table's TRBD1 call for D was not verified on the DNA. TRBV21-1 is a recognized pseudogene. This CDR3 comprises 11 residues.

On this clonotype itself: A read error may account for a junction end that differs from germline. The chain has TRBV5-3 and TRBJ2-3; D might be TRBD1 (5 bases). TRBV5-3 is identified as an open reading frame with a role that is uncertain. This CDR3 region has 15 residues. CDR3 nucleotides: TGTGCCAGCAGCGCGAGCTCAGCGACAACAGGTACGCAGTATTTT. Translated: CASSASSATTGTQYF.

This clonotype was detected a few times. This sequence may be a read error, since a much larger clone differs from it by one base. The CDR3: CASSSWGNLQETQYF. The CDR3 DNA reads TGCGCCAGCAGCTCTTGGGGGAACCTTCAAGAGACCCAGTACTTC. The chain has TRBV4-1 and TRBJ2-5; D is perhaps TRBD1 or TRBD2 (5 bases each). This CDR3 has 15 amino acids. The V and J ends lost 5 bases and 2 bases respectively, with 15 bases between them. Germline assignment: CDR1 MGHRA and CDR2 YSYEKL.

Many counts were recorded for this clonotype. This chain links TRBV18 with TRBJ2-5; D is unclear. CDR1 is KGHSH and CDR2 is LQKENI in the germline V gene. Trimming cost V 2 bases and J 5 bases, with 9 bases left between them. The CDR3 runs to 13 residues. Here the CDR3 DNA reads TGTGCCAGCTCACCAGAGTTGCGGGAGACCCAGTACTTC. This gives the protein CASSPELRETQYF. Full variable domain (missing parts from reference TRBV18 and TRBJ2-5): NAGVMQNPRHLVRRRGQEARLRCSPMKGHSHVYWYRQLPEEGLKFMVYLQKENIIDESGMPKERFSAEFPKEGPSILRIQQVVRGDSAAYFCASSPELRETQYFGPGTRLLVL.

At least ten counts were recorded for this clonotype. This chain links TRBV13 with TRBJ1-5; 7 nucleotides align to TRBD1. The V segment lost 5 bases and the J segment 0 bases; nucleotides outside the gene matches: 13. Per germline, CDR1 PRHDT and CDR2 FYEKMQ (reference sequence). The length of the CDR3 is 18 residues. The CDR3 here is CASSRLGRGGYSNQPQHF. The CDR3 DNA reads TGTGCCAGCAGCCGGTTGGGCAGGGGGGGATATAGCAATCAGCCCCAGCATTTT.

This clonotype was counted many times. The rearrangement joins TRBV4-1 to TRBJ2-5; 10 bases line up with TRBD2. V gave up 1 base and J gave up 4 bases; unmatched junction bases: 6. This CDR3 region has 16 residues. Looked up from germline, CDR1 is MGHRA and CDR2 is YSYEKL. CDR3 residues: CASSQVPAGGPETQYF. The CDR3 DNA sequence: TGCGCCAGCAGCCAAGTTCCAGCGGGAGGGCCAGAGACCCAGTACTTC.

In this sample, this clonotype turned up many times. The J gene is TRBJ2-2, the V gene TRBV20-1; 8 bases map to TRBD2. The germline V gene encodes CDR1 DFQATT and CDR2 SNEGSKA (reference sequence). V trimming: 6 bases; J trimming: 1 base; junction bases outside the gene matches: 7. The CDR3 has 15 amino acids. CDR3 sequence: CSARSSGWNTGELFF. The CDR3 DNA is TGCAGTGCCAGATCTAGCGGGTGGAACACCGGGGAGCTGTTTTTT.

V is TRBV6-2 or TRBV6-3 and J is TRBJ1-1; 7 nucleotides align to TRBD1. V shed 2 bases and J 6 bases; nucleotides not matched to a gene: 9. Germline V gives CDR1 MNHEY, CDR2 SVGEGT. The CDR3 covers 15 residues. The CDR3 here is CASSYLRAGGPEAFF. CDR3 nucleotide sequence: TGTGCCAGCAGTTACCTCCGAGCAGGGGGACCTGAAGCTTTCTTT.

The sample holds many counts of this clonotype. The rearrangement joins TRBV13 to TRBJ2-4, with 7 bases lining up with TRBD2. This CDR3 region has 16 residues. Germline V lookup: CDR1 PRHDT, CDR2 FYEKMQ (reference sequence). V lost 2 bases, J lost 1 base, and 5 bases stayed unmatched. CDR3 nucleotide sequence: TGTGCCAGCAGCTTACGATCACTAGCGGCCAAAAACATTCAGTACTTC. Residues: CASSLRSLAAKNIQYF. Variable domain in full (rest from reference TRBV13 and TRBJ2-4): AAGVIQSPRHLIKEKRETATLKCYPIPRHDTVYWYQQGPGQDPQFLISFYEKMQSDKGSIPDRFSAQQFSDYHSELNMSSLELGDSALYFCASSLRSLAAKNIQYFGAGTRLSVL.

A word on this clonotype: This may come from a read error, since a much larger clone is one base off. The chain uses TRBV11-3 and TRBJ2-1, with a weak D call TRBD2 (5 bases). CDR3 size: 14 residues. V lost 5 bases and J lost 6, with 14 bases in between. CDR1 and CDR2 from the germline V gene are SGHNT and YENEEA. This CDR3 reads CASSARASFNEQFF. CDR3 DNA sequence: TGTGCCAGCAGCGCTAGGGCTAGCTTCAATGAGCAGTTCTTC.

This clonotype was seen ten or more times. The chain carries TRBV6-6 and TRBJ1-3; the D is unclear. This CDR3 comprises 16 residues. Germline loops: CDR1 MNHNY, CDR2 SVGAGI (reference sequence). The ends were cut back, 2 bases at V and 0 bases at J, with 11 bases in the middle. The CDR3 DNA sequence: TGTGCCAGCAGTTACGACGGGCCAACCTCTGGAAACACCATATATTTT. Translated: CASSYDGPTSGNTIYF.

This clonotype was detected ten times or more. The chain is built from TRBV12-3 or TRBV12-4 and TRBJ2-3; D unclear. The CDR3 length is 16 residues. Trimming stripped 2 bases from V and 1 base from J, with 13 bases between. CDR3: CASSLLRTHGTDTQYF. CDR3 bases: TGTGCCAGCAGTTTACTGCGTACCCACGGCACAGATACGCAGTATTTT.

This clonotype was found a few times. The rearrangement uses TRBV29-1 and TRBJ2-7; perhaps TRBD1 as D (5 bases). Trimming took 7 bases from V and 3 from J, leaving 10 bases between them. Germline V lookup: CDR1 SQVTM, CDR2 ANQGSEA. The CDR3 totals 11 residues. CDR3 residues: CSARVDYEQYF. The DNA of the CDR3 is TGCAGCGCCAGGGTCGACTACGAGCAGTACTTC.

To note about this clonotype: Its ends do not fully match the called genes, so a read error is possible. DNA of the CDR3: TGTGCCAGCAGTTACTCTGGGATCGGCTATGGCTACGCCTTC. This sequence encodes CASSYSGIGYGYAF. The V and J genes are TRBV6-2 or TRBV6-3 and TRBJ1-2; no reliable D call. The germline V gene has CDR1 MNHEY and CDR2 SVGEGT. The CDR3 sequence is 14 residues long.

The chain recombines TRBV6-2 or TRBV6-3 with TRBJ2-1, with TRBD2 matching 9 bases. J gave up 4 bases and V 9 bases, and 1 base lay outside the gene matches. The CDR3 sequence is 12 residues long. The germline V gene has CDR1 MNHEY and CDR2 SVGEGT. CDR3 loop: CASLAGYNEQFF. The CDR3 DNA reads TGTGCCAGTCTAGCGGGGTACAATGAGCAGTTCTTC.

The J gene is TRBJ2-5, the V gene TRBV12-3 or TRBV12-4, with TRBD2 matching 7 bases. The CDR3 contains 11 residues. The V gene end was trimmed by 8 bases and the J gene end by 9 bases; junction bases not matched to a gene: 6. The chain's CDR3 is CASAGREAQYF. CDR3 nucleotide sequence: TGTGCCAGCGCAGGGAGGGAGGCCCAGTACTTC.

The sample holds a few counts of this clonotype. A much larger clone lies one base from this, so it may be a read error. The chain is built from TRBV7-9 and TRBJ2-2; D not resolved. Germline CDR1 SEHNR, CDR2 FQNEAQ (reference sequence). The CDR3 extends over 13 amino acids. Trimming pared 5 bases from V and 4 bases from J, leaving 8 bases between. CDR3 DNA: TGTGCCAGCAGCCTGCATTCCACCGGGGAGCTGTTTTTT. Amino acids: CASSLHSTGELFF.

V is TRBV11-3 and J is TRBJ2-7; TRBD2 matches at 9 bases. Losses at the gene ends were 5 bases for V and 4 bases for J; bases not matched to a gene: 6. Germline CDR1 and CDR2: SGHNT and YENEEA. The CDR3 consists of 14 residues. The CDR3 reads CASSEREVLYEQYF. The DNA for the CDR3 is TGTGCCAGCAGCGAGCGGGAGGTATTGTACGAGCAGTACTTC.

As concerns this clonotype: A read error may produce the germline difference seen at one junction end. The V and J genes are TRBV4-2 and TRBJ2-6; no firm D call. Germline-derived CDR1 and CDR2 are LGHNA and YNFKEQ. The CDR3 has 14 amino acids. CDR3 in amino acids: CASNQDAGANVLTF. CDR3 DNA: TGTGCCAGCAACCAAGATGCTGGGGCCAACGTCCTGACTTTC.

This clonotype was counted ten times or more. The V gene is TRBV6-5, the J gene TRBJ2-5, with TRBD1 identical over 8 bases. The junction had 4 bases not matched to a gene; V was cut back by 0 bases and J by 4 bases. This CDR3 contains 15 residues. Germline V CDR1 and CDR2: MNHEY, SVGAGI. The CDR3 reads CASSYSNTGGETQYF. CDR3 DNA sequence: TGTGCCAGCAGTTACTCGAATACAGGGGGAGAGACCCAGTACTTC.

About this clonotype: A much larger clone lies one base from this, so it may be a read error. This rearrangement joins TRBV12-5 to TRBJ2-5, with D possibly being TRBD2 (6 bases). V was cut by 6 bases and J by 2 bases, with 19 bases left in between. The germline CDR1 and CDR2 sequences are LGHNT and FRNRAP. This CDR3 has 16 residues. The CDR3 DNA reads TGTGCTAGTGGCAAGTCTAGCCAGGGACTTCAAGAGACCCAGTACTTC. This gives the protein CASGKSSQGLQETQYF.